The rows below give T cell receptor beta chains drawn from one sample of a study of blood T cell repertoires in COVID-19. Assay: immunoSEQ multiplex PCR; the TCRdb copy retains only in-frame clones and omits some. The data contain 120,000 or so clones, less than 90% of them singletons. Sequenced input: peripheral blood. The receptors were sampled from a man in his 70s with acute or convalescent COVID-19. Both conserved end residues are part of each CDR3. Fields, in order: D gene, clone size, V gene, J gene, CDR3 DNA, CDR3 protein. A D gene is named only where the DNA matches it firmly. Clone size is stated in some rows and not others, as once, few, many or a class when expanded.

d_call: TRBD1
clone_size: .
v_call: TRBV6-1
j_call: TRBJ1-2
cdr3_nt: TGTGCCAGCAGTGAGAGTAGGCAGGGGGATGGCTATGGCTACACCTTC
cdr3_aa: CASSESRQGDGYGYTF

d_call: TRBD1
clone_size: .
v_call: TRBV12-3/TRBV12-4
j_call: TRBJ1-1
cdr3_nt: TGTGCCAGCATCTTAGGGGGCGCTGAAGCTTTCTTT
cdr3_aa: CASILGGAEAFF

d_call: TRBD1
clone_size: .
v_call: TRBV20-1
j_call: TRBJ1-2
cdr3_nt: TGCAGTGCTAGTGGAGGACAGGGGAGCGGCTACACCTTC
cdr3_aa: CSASGGQGSGYTF

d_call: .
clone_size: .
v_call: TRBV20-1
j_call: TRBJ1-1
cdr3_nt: TGCAGTGCTACAGGGGACACTGAAGCTTTCTTT
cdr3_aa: CSATGDTEAFF

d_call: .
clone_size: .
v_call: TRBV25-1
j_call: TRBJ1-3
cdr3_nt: TGTGCCAGCAGTGCCGGGACACTATTCTCTGGAAACACCATATATTTT
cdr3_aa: CASSAGTLFSGNTIYF

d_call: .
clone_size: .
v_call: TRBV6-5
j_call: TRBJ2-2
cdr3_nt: TGTGCCAGCAGGGAGGGCATTGTTATGACCGGGGAGCTGTTTTTT
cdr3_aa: CASREGIVMTGELFF

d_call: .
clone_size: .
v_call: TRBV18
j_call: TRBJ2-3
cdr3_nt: TGTGCCAGCTCACCAGGGGGGGCCTTGGCAGATACGCAGTATTTT
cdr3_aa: CASSPGGALADTQYF

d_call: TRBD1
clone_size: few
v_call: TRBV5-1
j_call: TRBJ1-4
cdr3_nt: TGCGCCAGCAGCACAGGGGGCTTACTTAATGAAAAACTGTTTTTT
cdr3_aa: CASSTGGLLNEKLFF

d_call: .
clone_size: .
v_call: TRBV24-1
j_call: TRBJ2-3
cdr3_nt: TGTGCCACCAGCCCTTTTGAGGCAGATACGCAGTATTTT
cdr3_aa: CATSPFEADTQYF

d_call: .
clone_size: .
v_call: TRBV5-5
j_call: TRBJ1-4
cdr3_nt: TGTGCCAGCAGCCCATTAGACAGACCTAATGAAAAACTGTTTTTT
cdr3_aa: CASSPLDRPNEKLFF

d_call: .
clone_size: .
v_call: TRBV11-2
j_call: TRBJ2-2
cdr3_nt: TGTGCCAGCAGCCGTGTCAGGGGGGATATCGGGGAGCTGTTTTTT
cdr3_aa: CASSRVRGDIGELFF

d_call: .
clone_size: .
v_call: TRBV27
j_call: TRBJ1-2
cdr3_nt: TGTGCCAGCAGTTTAAGGCGAGGGAATGGCTACACCTTC
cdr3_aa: CASSLRRGNGYTF

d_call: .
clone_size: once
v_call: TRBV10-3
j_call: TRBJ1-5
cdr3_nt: TGTGCCATCAGTGATGGGCAGGCGGGTCAGCCCCAGCATTTT
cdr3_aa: CAISDGQAGQPQHF

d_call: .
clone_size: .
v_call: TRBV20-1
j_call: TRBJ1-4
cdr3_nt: TGCAGTGCAGCCAGGGATGAAAAACTGTTTTTT
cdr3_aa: CSAARDEKLFF

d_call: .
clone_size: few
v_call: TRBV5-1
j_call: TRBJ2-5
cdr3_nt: TGCGCCAGCAGCTTGGCCGCGCAGCGCGAGACCCAGTACTTC
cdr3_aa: CASSLAAQRETQYF

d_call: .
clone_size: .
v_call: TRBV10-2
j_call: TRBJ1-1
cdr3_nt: TGCGCCAGCACCTACATCCAGGGGTCTGAAGCTTTCTTT
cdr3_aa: CASTYIQGSEAFF

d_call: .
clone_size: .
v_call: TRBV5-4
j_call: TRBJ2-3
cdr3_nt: TGTGCCAGCAGCTCGACTTCGGCCCCAGATACGCAGTATTTT
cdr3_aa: CASSSTSAPDTQYF

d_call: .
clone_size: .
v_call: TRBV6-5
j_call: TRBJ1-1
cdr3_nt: TGTGCCAGCAGCCACCGGGACGGGAGGAACACTGAAGCTTTCTTT
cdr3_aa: CASSHRDGRNTEAFF

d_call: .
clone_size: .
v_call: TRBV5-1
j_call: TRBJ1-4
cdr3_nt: TGCGCCAGCAGCCTAGGGGCAACTAATGAAAAACTGTTTTTT
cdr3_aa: CASSLGATNEKLFF

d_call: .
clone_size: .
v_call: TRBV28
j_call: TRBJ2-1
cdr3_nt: TGTGCCAGCAGTTTTGGTGGCACTATCTCCTACAATGAGCAGTTCTTC
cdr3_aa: CASSFGGTISYNEQFF

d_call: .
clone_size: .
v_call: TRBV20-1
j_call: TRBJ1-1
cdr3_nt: TGCAGTGCTAGTTTTCGGGGGGGCACTGAAGCTTTCTTT
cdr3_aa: CSASFRGGTEAFF

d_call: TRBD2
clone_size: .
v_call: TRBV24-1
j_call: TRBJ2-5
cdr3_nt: TGTGCCACCAGTGATTTGACTAGCGGGGGGGTAGAGACCCAGTACTTC
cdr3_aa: CATSDLTSGGVETQYF

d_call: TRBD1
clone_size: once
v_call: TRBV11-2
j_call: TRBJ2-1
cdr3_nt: TGTGCCAGCAGCCCCGACGGGACAGCAAGCCGCAATGAGCAGTTCTTC
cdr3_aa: CASSPDGTASRNEQFF

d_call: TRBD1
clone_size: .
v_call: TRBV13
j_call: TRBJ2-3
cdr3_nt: TGTGCCAGCAGCCCACCCCCAGGGGGCCGCACAGATACGCAGTATTTT
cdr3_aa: CASSPPPGGRTDTQYF

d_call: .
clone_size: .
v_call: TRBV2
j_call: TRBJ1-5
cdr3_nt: TGTGCCAGCAGTGTTCAGAATAGCAATCAGCCCCAGCATTTT
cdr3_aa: CASSVQNSNQPQHF

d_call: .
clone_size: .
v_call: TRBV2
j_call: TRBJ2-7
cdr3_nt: TGTGCCAGCAGCGTCCTTTACGAGCAGTACTTC
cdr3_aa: CASSVLYEQYF

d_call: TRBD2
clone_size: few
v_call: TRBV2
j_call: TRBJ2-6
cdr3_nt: TGTGCCAGCAGACCTCGAACTAGCGGGGCCAACTCTGGGGCCAACGTCCTGACTTTC
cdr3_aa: CASRPRTSGANSGANVLTF

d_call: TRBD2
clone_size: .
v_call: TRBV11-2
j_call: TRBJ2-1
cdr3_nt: TGTGCCAGCAGCCGAGCCGGGACTAGCGGGCTCCCCTCCTACAATGAGCAGTTCTTC
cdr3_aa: CASSRAGTSGLPSYNEQFF

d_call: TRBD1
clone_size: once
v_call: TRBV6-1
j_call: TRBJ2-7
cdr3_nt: TGTGCCAGCAGTGAAGCAACCCGACAGGGAAGGTCGGACGAGCAGTACTTC
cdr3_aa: CASSEATRQGRSDEQYF

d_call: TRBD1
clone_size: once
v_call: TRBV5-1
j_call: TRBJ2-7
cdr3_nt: TGCGCCAGCAGCTTGCAGGGACAGAGAACCGTCCACGAGCAGTACTTC
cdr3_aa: CASSLQGQRTVHEQYF

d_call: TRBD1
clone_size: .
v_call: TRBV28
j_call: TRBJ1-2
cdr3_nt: TGTGCCAGCAGACCCGGGACAGGGGGCGTCAACTATGGCTACACCTTC
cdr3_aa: CASRPGTGGVNYGYTF

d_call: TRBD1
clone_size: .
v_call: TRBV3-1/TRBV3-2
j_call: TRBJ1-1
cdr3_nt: TGTGCCAGCAGATTGGGGACAGGGAGAACCACTGAAGCTTTCTTT
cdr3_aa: CASRLGTGRTTEAFF

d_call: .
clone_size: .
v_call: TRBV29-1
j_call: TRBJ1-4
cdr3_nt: TGCAGCGGGCTTAAGGAAAAACTGTTTTTT
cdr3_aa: CSGLKEKLFF

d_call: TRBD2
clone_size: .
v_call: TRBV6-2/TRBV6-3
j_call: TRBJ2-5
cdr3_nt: TGTGCCAGCAGTTTCCTTGGGGCGGGGGGGCAGGAGACCCAGTACTTC
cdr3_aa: CASSFLGAGGQETQYF

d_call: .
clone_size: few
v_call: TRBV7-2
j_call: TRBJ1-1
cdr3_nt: TGTGCCAGCAGCACACCAGGATTGAACACTGAAGCTTTCTTT
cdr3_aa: CASSTPGLNTEAFF

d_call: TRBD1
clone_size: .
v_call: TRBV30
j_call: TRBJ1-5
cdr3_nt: TGTGCCTCCAGGGGGCTCGGGCAGCCCCAGCATTTT
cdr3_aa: CASRGLGQPQHF

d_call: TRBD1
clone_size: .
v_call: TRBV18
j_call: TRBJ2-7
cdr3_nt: TGTGCCAGCTCAGCCCGGACAGGGGCGGAGGGGGAGCAGTACTTC
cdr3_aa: CASSARTGAEGEQYF

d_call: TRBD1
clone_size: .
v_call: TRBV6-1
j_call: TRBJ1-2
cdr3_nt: TGTGCCAGCAGTGAGGGACAGGGTTTGGGCTACACCTTC
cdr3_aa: CASSEGQGLGYTF

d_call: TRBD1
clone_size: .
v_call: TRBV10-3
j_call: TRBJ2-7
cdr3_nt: TGTGCCATCAGTGACACTGTGACAGGGGGCGGCGAGCAGTACTTC
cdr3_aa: CAISDTVTGGGEQYF

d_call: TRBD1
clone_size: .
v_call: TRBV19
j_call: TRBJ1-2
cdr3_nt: TGTGCCAGTACCGCGACAGGGGGAAGTAACTATGGCTACACCTTC
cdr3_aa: CASTATGGSNYGYTF

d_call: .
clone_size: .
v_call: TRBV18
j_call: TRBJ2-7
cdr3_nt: TGTGCCAGCTCACCACCAGGGGGCTACGAGCAGTACTTC
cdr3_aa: CASSPPGGYEQYF

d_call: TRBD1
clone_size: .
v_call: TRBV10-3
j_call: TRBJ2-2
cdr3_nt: TGTGCCATCAGCAACAGGGGGATGAACACCGGGGAGCTGTTTTTT
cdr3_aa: CAISNRGMNTGELFF

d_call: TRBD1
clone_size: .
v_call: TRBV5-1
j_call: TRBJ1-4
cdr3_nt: TGCGCCAGCAGCCTCGGGGACAGTAATGAAAAACTGTTTTTT
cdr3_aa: CASSLGDSNEKLFF

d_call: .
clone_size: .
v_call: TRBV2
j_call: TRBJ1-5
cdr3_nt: TGTGCCAGCAGTGAGGAGGGCGGGCAGCCCCAGCATTTT
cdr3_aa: CASSEEGGQPQHF

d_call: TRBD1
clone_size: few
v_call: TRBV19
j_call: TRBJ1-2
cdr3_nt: TGTGCCAGTAGTATGGACAGGGGGCACTATGGCTACACCTTC
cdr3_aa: CASSMDRGHYGYTF

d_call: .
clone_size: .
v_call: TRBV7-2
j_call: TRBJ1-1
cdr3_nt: TGTGCCAGCAGCTTATCCGAGGCGGGACGACGAGCTTTCTTT
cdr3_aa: CASSLSEAGRRAFF

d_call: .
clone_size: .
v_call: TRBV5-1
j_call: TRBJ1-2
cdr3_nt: TGCGCCAGCAGCTTTGGGACTGGGAGCCTGCGCTACACCTTC
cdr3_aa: CASSFGTGSLRYTF